The present T cell receptor (beta chain) was sequenced within a study of blood T cell repertoires in COVID-19. Study background: Acute-phase and convalescent COVID-19 samples originated in the United States, Italy and Spain. PBMCs, B-cell-depleted T cells, or T cells provided the cDNA or gDNA that made up the material.

How the authors handled the data: The authors estimated nucleated cell counts from reference gene primer amplification. Some clones are missing from TCRdb's copy, which holds only in-frame ones; the method was immunoSEQ multiplex PCR. The DNA was the basis for D and trimming; V, J and clone size are from that table. The sample holds roughly 91,000 clones; under 85% are singletons and the top ten take about 11%. The V and J ends lost 5 bases and 3 bases, in that order; junction bases with no gene match: 3. Per germline, CDR1 SGHTA and CDR2 FQGNSA. The CDR3 consists of 13 residues. The J gene is TRBJ1-1, the V gene TRBV7-2, with TRBD1 matching over 7 bases. Sequenced material: peripheral blood. This TCR was sampled from a man between 65 and 85 years old with acute or convalescent COVID-19. This CDR3 reads CASSHDRDTEAFF. CDR3 DNA sequence: TGTGCCAGCAGCCATGACAGGGACACTGAAGCTTTCTTT.